The clone carrying this TCR beta chain was detected only once. The antigen is undetermined. This entry is derived from a study of T cell responses to AZD1222 COVID-19 vaccine. Germline CDR1 is SGHRS and CDR2 is YFSETQ. This CDR3 has 16 amino acids. V lost 3 bases, J lost 1 base, and 17 bases lay in between. Method: immunoSEQ multiplex PCR; TCRdb's copy keeps in-frame clones and lacks some. This sample has 85,000 to 100,000 clones, with more than 75% found just once. Study-wide points: Among the donors, most were white British and more were female, and clonal diversity was possibly underestimated. CD4 TCRs covered the whole spike, strongest at regions 160-218 and 743-854.

The gene calls are TRBV5-1 and TRBJ2-7; possibly TRBD1 or TRBD2 for D (5 bases each). This specimen was peripheral blood, taken on day 0 of AZD1222 vaccination. The sequence was obtained from an adult in good health. This CDR3 is CASSSNTGTGSYEQYF. As DNA, the CDR3 is TGCGCCAGCAGCTCAAATACCGGGACGGGTTCCTACGAGCAGTACTTC.